The sequence of this TCR beta chain was determined in a study of cytomegalovirus exposure and HLA in healthy donors. Primers included in the PCR were 60 Vbeta and 13 Jbeta primers. Clones were sequenced by immunoSEQ multiplex PCR, and TCRdb holds only the in-frame ones, with some missing. The sample includes under 200,000 clones, 60% to 85% of them seen just once. Overall study results and limits: A later analysis reportedly found that, within productive TCRs, an Asian-associated ancestry cluster had fewer N-insertions than the mean observed across the roughly 700 donors. A few chains tied to CMV proved CMV antigen-specific in vitro.

The V gene's germline CDR1 is MGHRA and CDR2 YSYEKL. Trimming shortened V by 0 bases and J by 4 bases, and 12 bases separated the two germline ends. The CDR3 runs to 15 residues. This clone was picked up one time. Its antigen is unknown. This receptor was obtained from a woman in her twenties or thirties in good health and CMV-seronegative. Input material: PBMCs. V usage is TRBV4-1 and J usage is TRBJ2-5, with a possible D match to TRBD2 (5 bases). CDR3 in amino acids: CASSQDGSASETQYF. Written as DNA, the CDR3 is TGCGCCAGCAGCCAAGATGGGAGCGCTTCAGAGACCCAGTACTTC.